A single sample is the source of the 20 T cell receptor beta chains below, sequenced in a study of beta chain features in type 1 diabetes. As every portion of the isolated RNA was reverse transcribed, the sequencing read expressed TCRB transcripts. TCRdb keeps only in-frame clones here, not all; method: immunoSEQ multiplex PCR. The profile covers about 220,000 clones, with approximately 10% appearing a single time and 1% to 1.5% taken by the ten largest. The sample was central memory CD4+ T cells from blood. Every receptor here comes from a man younger than 35 in good health.

This clone was detected ten times or more. The chain has TRBV30 and TRBJ2-1; 12 bases line up with TRBD2. CDR1 and CDR2 from the germline V gene are GTSNPN and SVGIG (reference sequence). Unmatched junction bases numbered 3, after V lost 3 bases and J lost 9 bases. CDR3 length equals 13 residues. Written as DNA, the CDR3 is TGTGCCTGGAGACTAGCGGGAGGCGGTGAGCAGTTCTTC. Translation gives CAWRLAGGGEQFF.

This chain joins TRBV7-3 and TRBJ2-7, with TRBD1 matching over 8 bases. Losses at the gene ends were 6 bases for V and 5 bases for J; bases not matched to a gene: 12. The CDR3 totals 15 residues. Germline V gives CDR1 SGHTA, CDR2 FQGTGA. CDR3 protein: CASSLSSDRDHEQYF. Here the CDR3 DNA reads TGTGCCAGCAGTTTATCATCGGACAGGGACCACGAGCAGTACTTC.

The V gene is TRBV4-1, the J gene TRBJ2-1; TRBD2 aligns across 14 bases. Trimming cost V 3 bases and J 9 bases; bases outside gene matches: 7. Germline V gives CDR1 MGHRA, CDR2 YSYEKL. The CDR3 spans 16 residues. The CDR3 spells CASSHGTSGRGGEQFF. The CDR3 bases are TGCGCCAGCAGCCACGGGACTAGCGGGAGAGGCGGTGAGCAGTTCTTC.

This clone was counted between two and nine times. The chain links TRBV29-1 to TRBJ2-5; D gene uncertain. V was cut by 6 bases and J by 4 bases, with 9 bases left in between. This CDR3 is built from 11 residues. Germline CDR1 is SQVTM and CDR2 is ANQGSEA. CDR3 sequence reads: CSVSYGETQYF. The CDR3 nucleotides read TGCAGCGTCTCCTATGGAGAGACCCAGTACTTC.

In this sample, this clone turned up a few times. The V call is TRBV6-5, the J call TRBJ1-4, with D hard to call. CDR3 length: 15 amino acids. V was shortened by 0 bases and J by 8 bases, with 13 bases between the two germline ends. Germline values: CDR1 MNHEY, CDR2 SVGAGI. CDR3 loop: CASSYSWTEREKLFF. CDR3 sequence (DNA): TGTGCCAGCAGTTACTCGTGGACGGAAAGGGAAAAACTGTTTTTT.

The chain couples TRBV19 to TRBJ2-2, with unresolved D. The CDR3 runs to 14 residues. Germline V CDR1 and CDR2: LNHDA, SQIVND (reference sequence). Trimming took 1 base from V and 3 from J, leaving 6 bases between them. The CDR3 DNA reads as TGTGCCAGTAGTATAGTTTCCGACACCGGGGAGCTGTTTTTT. Translating gives CASSIVSDTGELFF.

The V gene is TRBV27, the J gene TRBJ1-1; 7 bases match TRBD1. Per germline, CDR1 MNHEY and CDR2 SMNVEV (reference sequence). V dropped 5 bases and J dropped 4; count of bases not matched to a gene: 10. This CDR3 comprises 15 residues. The DNA of the CDR3 is TGTGCCAGCAGTACCCGACAGGGCCCGGGCACTGAAGCTTTCTTT. Protein sequence: CASSTRQGPGTEAFF.

This clone was seen a handful of times. This chain joins TRBV5-1 and TRBJ2-1, with 8 bases lining up with TRBD2. Germline CDR1 and CDR2: SGHRS and YFSETQ. V trimming: 3 bases; J trimming: 13 bases; junction bases outside the gene matches: 12. CDR3 length: 14 residues. The CDR3: CASSSGTSVKTQFF. DNA of the CDR3: TGCGCCAGCAGCTCCGGGACTAGTGTGAAAACTCAGTTCTTC.

The rearrangement links TRBV5-4 to TRBJ2-1; TRBD1 might be the D (6 bases). The CDR3 length is 16 residues. Germline V gene data show CDR1 as SGHNT and CDR2 as YYREEE (reference sequence). V lost 4 bases and J lost 0, with 14 bases in between. In DNA form, the CDR3 reads TGTGCCAGCAGCCCTGGACAGTTTAGCTCCTACAATGAGCAGTTCTTC. Protein sequence: CASSPGQFSSYNEQFF.

This clone was seen repeatedly, ten times or more. The V call is TRBV19, the J call TRBJ1-1, with D unresolved. The V gene lost 5 bases and the J gene lost 3 bases, with 10 bases spanning the gap. This CDR3 region has 13 residues. From germline, CDR1 is LNHDA and CDR2 SQIVND (reference sequence). CDR3 coding DNA: TGTGCCAGTAGTCTCTCCATTTACACTGAAGCTTTCTTT. It encodes CASSLSIYTEAFF.

The chain recombines TRBV9 with TRBJ1-1; D is possibly TRBD1 (5 bases). Germline V gives CDR1 SGDLS, CDR2 YYNGEE. Trimming shortened V by 4 bases and J by 1 base, and 11 bases separated the two germline ends. This CDR3 is built from 14 residues. CDR3 region: CASSSDRGNTEAFF. The CDR3 coding sequence is TGTGCCAGCAGCTCCGACAGAGGGAACACTGAAGCTTTCTTT.

The gene calls are TRBV5-1 and TRBJ2-3, with 11 bases aligning to TRBD2. The V segment lost 4 bases and the J segment 7 bases; nucleotides outside the gene matches: 5. CDR1 is SGHRS and CDR2 is YFSETQ in the germline V gene. This CDR3 is built from 14 residues. The chain's CDR3 is CASSLPTSGNTQYF. CDR3 nucleotide sequence: TGCGCCAGCAGCCTCCCGACTAGCGGGAATACGCAGTATTTT.

The chain joins TRBV2 to TRBJ2-4; perhaps D is TRBD1 or TRBD2 (5 bases each). The germline gives CDR1 SNHLY, CDR2 FYNNEI. The CDR3 consists of 16 residues. The ends were cut back, 4 bases at V and 1 base at J, with 14 bases in the middle. CDR3 coding DNA: TGTGCCAGCAGTGGGGACCCGTCTGGGGCCAAAAACATTCAGTACTTC. Translation gives CASSGDPSGAKNIQYF.

The J gene is TRBJ2-1, the V gene TRBV30; 8 bases line up with TRBD2. The V and J ends lost 5 bases and 4 bases, in that order; junction bases with no gene match: 7. Germline CDR1 is GTSNPN and CDR2 is SVGIG (reference sequence). The CDR3 sequence is 14 residues long. CDR3 nucleotide sequence: TGTGCCTGGGCAGGGACTAGTTTATACAATGAGCAGTTCTTC. The encoded protein is CAWAGTSLYNEQFF.

In DNA form, the CDR3 reads TGTGCCAGCAGCTTCGGACTAGCGGGAAGGGATGAGCAGTTCTTC. It translates to CASSFGLAGRDEQFF. The chain carries TRBV7-2 and TRBJ2-1; TRBD2 matches at 12 bases. V shed 3 bases and J 8 bases; nucleotides not matched to a gene: 5. This CDR3 contains 15 residues. Germline CDR1 SGHTA, CDR2 FQGNSA.

V is TRBV5-1 and J is TRBJ2-1; D remains unclear. The V end was cut by 2 bases, the J end by 2 bases, with 8 bases between. The germline gives CDR1 SGHRS, CDR2 YFSETQ. The CDR3 length is 14 residues. The CDR3, as DNA: TGCGCCAGCAGCTTACTCGGCCCCTACAATGAGCAGTTCTTC. This codes for CASSLLGPYNEQFF.

Only a few counts were recorded for this clone. This chain links TRBV29-1 with TRBJ1-1; perhaps TRBD1 as D (5 bases). Per germline, CDR1 SQVTM and CDR2 ANQGSEA. The CDR3 is 14 amino acids. Trimming stripped 6 bases from V and 5 bases from J, with 19 bases between. The CDR3 DNA follows: TGCAGCGTCGCCGGGGGGAAGGCTTGGACTGAAGCTTTCTTT. Its protein is CSVAGGKAWTEAFF.

A few counts support this clone. The rearrangement uses TRBV7-2 and TRBJ2-5; possible D gene TRBD2, 6 bases. Trimming cost V 5 bases and J 7 bases, with 23 bases left between them. This CDR3 spans 16 amino acids. The V gene's germline CDR1 is SGHTA and CDR2 FQGNSA. This CDR3 reads CASSQGSGSVWGTQYF. CDR3 bases: TGTGCCAGCAGCCAGGGTAGCGGAAGCGTATGGGGGACCCAGTACTTC.

This clone occurred a few times. This rearrangement joins TRBV5-4 to TRBJ2-7; D not resolved. The CDR3 runs to 14 residues. CDR1 and CDR2 (germline): SGHNT, YYREEE (reference sequence). Trimming stripped 3 bases from V and 0 bases from J, with 10 bases between. CDR3 sequence: CASSWTTASYEQYF. DNA for the CDR3: TGTGCCAGCAGCTGGACCACTGCCTCCTACGAGCAGTACTTC.

V is TRBV29-1 and J is TRBJ2-3; D gene unclear. V dropped 4 bases and J dropped 1 base, with 6 bases sitting between them. The germline V gene has CDR1 SQVTM and CDR2 ANQGSEA. CDR3 length: 12 residues. The CDR3 spells CSVVRGTDTQYF. CDR3 nucleotides: TGCAGCGTTGTTAGGGGCACAGATACGCAGTATTTT.